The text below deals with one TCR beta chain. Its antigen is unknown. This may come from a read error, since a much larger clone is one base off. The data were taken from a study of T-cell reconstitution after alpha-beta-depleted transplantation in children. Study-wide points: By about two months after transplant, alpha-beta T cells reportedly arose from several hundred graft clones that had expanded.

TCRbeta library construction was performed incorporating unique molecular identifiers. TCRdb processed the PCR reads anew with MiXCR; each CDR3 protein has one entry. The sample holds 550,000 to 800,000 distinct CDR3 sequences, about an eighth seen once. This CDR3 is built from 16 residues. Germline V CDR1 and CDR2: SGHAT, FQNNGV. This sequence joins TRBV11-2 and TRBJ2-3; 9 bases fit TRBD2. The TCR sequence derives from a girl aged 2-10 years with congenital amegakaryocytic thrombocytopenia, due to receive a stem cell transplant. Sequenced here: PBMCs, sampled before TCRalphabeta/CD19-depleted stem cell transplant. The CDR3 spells CASTNTLAGSIDTQYF. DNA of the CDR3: TGTGCCAGCACCAACACTCTAGCGGGAAGCATAGATACGCAGTATTTT.